This T cell receptor beta chain is from a study of human T cells and chemical hapten exposure. General observations from the study: The count of PT1 expanded TCRs correlated positively with patch test score.

Time point reported: patch test 1, 2 weeks after DPC sensitization. Treatment noted: therapeutic diphenylcyclopropenone sensitization with weekly scalp DPC. Blood sampling occurred before each patch-test application. V lost 3 bases to trimming and J lost 1 base; unmatched junction nucleotides: 1. The CDR3 has 14 residues. Germline V gene lookup returns CDR1 MNHNS and CDR2 SASEGT. In this sample, this clonotype turned up many times. No antigen is known for it. TCRdb re-derived calls from the RACE reads in MiXCR, one entry per CDR3 protein. The repertoire consists of roughly 74,000 distinct CDR3 sequences, with approximately 29% occurring once and the leading ten covering roughly 9.8%.

This sequence joins TRBV6-1 and TRBJ1-1; 8 bases agree with TRBD1. The specimen comprised whole blood, sampled in connection with sensitization to the hapten diphenylcyclopropenone (DPC). This TCR derives from a man aged 40-50 years with alopecia areata. Some clones in this sample may be carry-over from other donors' samples. CDR3: CASSEGQENTEAFF. The CDR3 coding sequence is TGTGCCAGCAGTGAGGGACAGGAGAACACTGAAGCTTTCTTT.